The clone carrying this TCR beta chain was counted a few times. Preparation of the TCRbeta library used unique molecular identifiers. From the PCR reads, TCRdb called clonotypes with MiXCR, one entry per CDR3 protein. The sample comprises about 460,000 distinct CDR3 sequences, roughly 10% of which are singletons, and approximately 14% rests with the top ten. The data derive from a study of T-cell reconstitution after alpha-beta-depleted transplantation in children. The CDR3 totals 12 residues. Trimming shortened V by 10 bases and J by 3 bases, and 9 bases separated the two germline ends. Germline loops: CDR1 MNHEY, CDR2 SMNVEV (reference sequence).

The clonotype comes from a female patient aged 2-9 years who had a stem cell transplant for aplastic anemia, so the T cells may come from the graft donor. The specimen was PBMCs, mostly from graft donor cells, collected 180 days after TCRalphabeta/CD19-depleted stem cell transplant. The J gene is TRBJ2-2, the V gene TRBV27; D gene uncertain. The CDR3 protein is CATFLDTGELFF. In nucleotides, the CDR3 is TGTGCCACCTTCCTAGACACCGGGGAGCTGTTTTTT.